This T cell receptor (beta chain) was profiled in a study of blood T cells in healthy people across ages. Primed by a sample-barcoded 5' primer and a J-beta primer mix, a second PCR proceeded for about 6 to 11 cycles. Via MiXCR, TCRdb re-called the 5' RACE reads, giving one row per CDR3 protein. The repertoire holds 850,000 to 1,300,000 distinct CDR3 sequences, with over 35% as singletons. The V gene lost 2 bases and the J gene lost 1 base, with 9 bases spanning the gap. This CDR3 has 14 residues. Germline V lookup: CDR1 SGHRS, CDR2 YFSETQ. The chain carries TRBV5-1 and TRBJ2-5; weak D call: TRBD1 (6 bases). The sequencing sample was made of blood. This sequence was found in a woman aged 55-75 years in good health. This CDR3 is CASSFNRVQETQYF. The CDR3, as DNA: TGCGCCAGCAGCTTCAACAGGGTCCAAGAGACCCAGTACTTC.